The source of this T cell receptor (beta chain) is a study of shared clonotypes between healthy human individuals. Whole-study findings and limits: Clonotype sharing among the donors was expected to vary with sequencing depth. Larger estimated richness was generally recorded for naive subsets relative to memory subsets.

Clones were read by immunoSEQ multiplex PCR, and TCRdb kept only the in-frame ones, dropping some. The sample shows roughly 2.4 million clones, approximately 95% of them seen only once. A split of CD4+ cells into CD45RA+ naive and CD45RA-negative memory subsets was performed. Points on this clone: Its specificity is not known.

The sample comprised naive CD4+ T cells sorted from blood. The subset denotes: CD45RA+ positively selected. The source is a man between 18 and 29 years old in good health.

The CDR3 nucleotides read TGTGCCATCAGTGAAACAGTGGAAGGAAACACCATATATTTT. This encodes CAISETVEGNTIYF. The V call is TRBV10-3, the J call TRBJ1-3; D gene ambiguous. Per germline, CDR1 ENHRY and CDR2 SYGVKD. Trimming cost V 3 bases and J 4 bases, with 10 bases left between them. The CDR3 loop spans 14 amino acids.